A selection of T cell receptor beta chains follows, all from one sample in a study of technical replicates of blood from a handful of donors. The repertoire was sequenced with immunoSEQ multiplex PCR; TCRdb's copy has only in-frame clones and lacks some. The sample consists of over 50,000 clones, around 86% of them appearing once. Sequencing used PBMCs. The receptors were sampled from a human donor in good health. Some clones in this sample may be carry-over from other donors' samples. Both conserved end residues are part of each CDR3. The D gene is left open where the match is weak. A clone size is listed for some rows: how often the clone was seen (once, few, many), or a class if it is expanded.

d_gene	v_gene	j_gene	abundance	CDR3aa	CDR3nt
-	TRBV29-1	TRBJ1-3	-	CSVEDSHSGNTIYF	TGCAGCGTTGAAGACAGTCACTCTGGAAACACCATATATTTT
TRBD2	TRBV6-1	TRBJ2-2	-	CASSYGGETGELFF	TGTGCCAGCAGCTACGGGGGGGAGACCGGGGAGCTGTTTTTT
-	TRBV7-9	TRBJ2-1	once	CASSPSDRYNEQFF	TGTGCCAGCAGCCCTAGCGACCGTTACAATGAGCAGTTCTTC
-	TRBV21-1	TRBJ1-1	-	CASNRQDPPHRQENTEAFF	TGTGCCAGCAACCGACAGGACCCTCCCCATCGGCAAGAGAACACTGAAGCTTTCTTT
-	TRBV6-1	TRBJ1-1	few	CASRATVQNTEAFF	TGTGCCAGCAGGGCTACAGTACAGAACACTGAAGCTTTCTTT
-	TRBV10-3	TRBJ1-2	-	CAIRGANYGYTF	TGTGCCATAAGAGGAGCTAACTATGGCTACACCTTC
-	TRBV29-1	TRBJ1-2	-	CSVGGHDGYTF	TGCAGCGTTGGGGGACATGATGGCTACACCTTC
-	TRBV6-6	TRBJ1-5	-	CASHADSNQPQHF	TGTGCCAGCCACGCGGATAGCAATCAGCCCCAGCATTTT
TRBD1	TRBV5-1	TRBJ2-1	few	CASSSDRGGPNEQFF	TGCGCCAGCAGCTCGGACAGGGGCGGACCCAATGAGCAGTTCTTC
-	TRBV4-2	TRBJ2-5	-	CASSRGLTGETQYF	TGTGCCAGCAGCCGGGGACTCACCGGGGAGACCCAGTACTTC
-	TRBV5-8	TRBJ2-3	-	CASSFIQGYTDTQYF	TGTGCCAGCAGCTTTATCCAGGGATACACAGATACGCAGTATTTT
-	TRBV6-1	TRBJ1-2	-	CASRREAGNDYGYTF	TGTGCCAGCAGGAGGGAGGCAGGGAACGACTATGGCTACACCTTC
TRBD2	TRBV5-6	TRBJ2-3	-	CASSLLAGGTDTQYF	TGTGCCAGCAGCTTACTAGCGGGGGGCACAGATACGCAGTATTTT
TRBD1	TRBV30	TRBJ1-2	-	CAREQGNYGYTF	TGTGCCCGTGAACAGGGGAACTATGGCTACACCTTC
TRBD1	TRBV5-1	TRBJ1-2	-	CASSTDRVDYGYTF	TGCGCCAGCAGCACGGACAGGGTGGACTATGGCTACACCTTC